Below, 27 T cell receptor beta chains from the same sample are listed, as sequenced in a study of cytomegalovirus exposure and HLA in healthy donors. Primers for the PCR totalled 60 Vbeta and 13 Jbeta. Profiled with immunoSEQ multiplex PCR; TCRdb holds only in-frame clones, not every one. Among roughly 150,000 clones, approximately 80% were seen once, and the ten largest hold roughly 6%. The source material was PBMCs. Receptor source: a woman aged 40 to 50 in good health and CMV-seropositive.

The chain has TRBV5-1 and TRBJ2-7; 10 bases match TRBD2. Germline trimming cut 0 bases from V and 0 bases from J; bases unmatched to any gene: 6. This CDR3 contains 17 residues. In germline, CDR1 is SGHRS, CDR2 YFSETQ. The CDR3 protein is CASSLAGSGRSSYEQYF. CDR3 in DNA: TGCGCCAGCAGCTTGGCCGGTAGCGGGAGGTCCTCCTACGAGCAGTACTTC.

The genes are TRBV11-2 and TRBJ1-5; 7 nucleotides agree with TRBD1. Per germline, CDR1 SGHAT and CDR2 FQNNGV. CDR3 size: 13 residues. Trimming at V came to 4 bases and at J to 4 bases, leaving 1 base not matched to a gene. CDR3 DNA: TGTGCCAGCAGCTGGGACAGAAATCAGCCCCAGCATTTT. Translated: CASSWDRNQPQHF.

In its sample, this clone was seen a few times. The V and J genes are TRBV28 and TRBJ2-4; D may be TRBD2 (5 bases). Trimming pared 8 bases from V and 6 bases from J, leaving 5 bases between. Germline CDR1 reads MDHEN; CDR2 reads SYDVKM. This CDR3 spans 10 amino acids. Here the CDR3 DNA reads TGTGCCAGCGGGAGAAACATTCAGTACTTC. Protein sequence: CASGRNIQYF.

The chain employs TRBV6-1 and TRBJ1-1; maybe TRBD1 (5 bases). V was pared by 7 bases and J by 0 bases, with 15 bases between. Germline assignment: CDR1 MNHNS and CDR2 SASEGT. CDR3 length: 15 residues. The CDR3 reads CASKLRQILNTEAFF. In DNA, the CDR3 is TGTGCCAGCAAACTAAGACAGATATTGAACACTGAAGCTTTCTTT.

The V gene is TRBV7-9, the J gene TRBJ2-5, with 7 bases fitting TRBD1. Unmatched junction bases numbered 8, after V lost 3 bases and J lost 4 bases. The CDR3 sequence is 15 residues long. Germline-derived CDR1 and CDR2 are SEHNR and FQNEAQ (reference sequence). The CDR3 DNA is TGTGCCAGCAGCTTCCCTGACAGGGTGGGAGAGACCCAGTACTTC. It is translated as CASSFPDRVGETQYF. Using reference TRBV7-9 and TRBJ2-5 for the parts outside the CDR3, the full variable domain is DTGVSQNPRHKITKRGQNVTFRCDPISEHNRLYWYRQTLGQGPEFLTYFQNEAQLEKSRLLSDRFSAERPKGSFSTLEIQRTEQGDSAMYLCASSFPDRVGETQYFGPGTRLLVL.

In this sample, this clone turned up a few times. The gene calls are TRBV18 and TRBJ1-1; D is undetermined. This CDR3 region has 14 residues. The germline CDR1 and CDR2 sequences are KGHSH and LQKENI. Trimming removed 3 bases from V and 8 bases from J, with 16 bases in between. For the CDR3, the DNA is TGTGCCAGCTCACCTAATTGGGCGGACTCGGAAGCTTTCTTT. This translates into CASSPNWADSEAFF.

The chain has TRBV5-6 and TRBJ2-2, with TRBD2 matching over 7 bases. Germline V lookup: CDR1 SGHDT, CDR2 YYEEEE. This CDR3 is 16 amino acids long. The junction had 9 bases not matched to a gene; V was cut back by 5 bases and J by 2 bases. DNA of the CDR3: TGTGCCAGCAGTTTTGTTGCGGGAGTCAACACCGGGGAGCTGTTTTTT. It encodes CASSFVAGVNTGELFF.

This clone turned up a few times. The V gene is TRBV4-2, the J gene TRBJ2-7; a possible D gene is TRBD1 (5 bases). The CDR3 is 14 amino acids. V lost 1 base, J lost 3 bases, and 10 bases lay in between. Germline values: CDR1 LGHNA, CDR2 YNFKEQ. The CDR3 region is CASSQGGQGYEQYF. In DNA form, the CDR3 reads TGTGCCAGCAGCCAAGGTGGGCAGGGCTACGAGCAGTACTTC.

This clone has only a few counts. This chain uses TRBV4-2 with TRBJ2-5, with 16 bases fitting TRBD2. The junction had 8 bases not matched to a gene; V was cut back by 0 bases and J by 4 bases. CDR3 length: 19 amino acids. In germline, CDR1 is LGHNA, CDR2 YNFKEQ. As DNA, the CDR3 is TGTGCCAGCAGCCAAGACCCGGGACTAGCGGGAGGGCCGGGAGAGACCCAGTACTTC. Its protein is CASSQDPGLAGGPGETQYF.

This chain connects TRBV5-6 to TRBJ2-3; 9 bases map to TRBD1. Germline V gene data show CDR1 as SGHDT and CDR2 as YYEEEE. This CDR3 is 15 amino acids long. J was trimmed by 1 base and V by 3 bases; bases with no gene match: 3. CDR3 sequence: CASSSGDRGTDTQYF. As DNA, the CDR3 is TGTGCCAGCAGCTCAGGGGACAGGGGCACAGATACGCAGTATTTT.

J is TRBJ2-2 and V is TRBV7-9; 8 bases align to TRBD1. CDR3 length equals 19 residues. V lost 8 bases to trimming and J lost 5 bases; unmatched junction nucleotides: 22. Germline values: CDR1 SEHNR, CDR2 FQNEAQ (reference sequence). The CDR3 region is CASGRTGYLASEGTGELFF. CDR3 bases: TGTGCCAGCGGTCGGACAGGGTATTTAGCTAGCGAAGGAACCGGGGAGCTGTTTTTT.

The gene calls are TRBV7-2 and TRBJ1-1; D remains ambiguous. V was shortened by 1 base and J by 5 bases, with 8 bases between the two germline ends. The length of the CDR3 is 13 residues. CDR1 is SGHTA, CDR2 FQGNSA, per germline. CDR3: CASSLGRETEAFF. In DNA form, the CDR3 reads TGTGCCAGCAGCTTAGGTCGGGAGACTGAAGCTTTCTTT.

This sequence joins TRBV7-9 and TRBJ1-1; 7 bases map to TRBD1. Trimming cost V 8 bases and J 7 bases; bases outside gene matches: 16. Germline loops: CDR1 SEHNR, CDR2 FQNEAQ (reference sequence). The CDR3 extends over 15 amino acids. CDR3 nucleotide sequence: TGTGCCAGCTTAGCGGTGTCAGGGGGGTTGAGTGAAGCTTTCTTT. Its translation is CASLAVSGGLSEAFF.

The chain couples TRBV28 to TRBJ2-5; 8 nucleotides align to TRBD2. From germline, CDR1 is MDHEN and CDR2 SYDVKM. The ends lost 3 bases at V and 4 bases at J; junction bases unmatched: 7. The CDR3 has 15 residues. The CDR3 DNA reads as TGTGCCAGCAGTTTCGGTTTGCTAGCGGGAGAGACCCAGTACTTC. Its protein product is CASSFGLLAGETQYF.

This chain uses TRBV6-1 with TRBJ1-5; maybe TRBD1 (6 bases). CDR3 size: 13 residues. CDR1 and CDR2 from the germline V gene are MNHNS and SASEGT. The germline V and J ends were trimmed by 5 bases and 7 bases, with 12 bases remaining between them. The CDR3 DNA follows: TGTGCCAGCAGTTTAAAGGGGGAACAGCCCCAGCATTTT. Translating gives CASSLKGEQPQHF.

This clone has just one count. This sequence joins TRBV23-1 and TRBJ2-7; D is perhaps TRBD1 (6 bases). TRBV23-1 qualifies as an ORF whose function is uncertain. The CDR3 has 15 amino acids. Trimming shortened V by 4 bases and J by 4 bases, and 17 bases separated the two germline ends. DNA for the CDR3: TGCGCCAGCAGTCTCCACAGGGTTGCGGAATACGAGCAGTACTTC. Protein product: CASSLHRVAEYEQYF.

The chain has TRBV10-3 and TRBJ1-5; perhaps TRBD1 as D (5 bases). CDR1 ENHRY and CDR2 SYGVKD come from the germline V gene. The CDR3 covers 13 residues. Trimming stripped 3 bases from V and 2 bases from J, with 5 bases between. CDR3 sequence reads: CAISEGGNQPQHF. The CDR3 DNA reads TGTGCCATCAGTGAAGGGGGCAATCAGCCCCAGCATTTT.

The V call is TRBV28, the J call TRBJ1-5; no reliable D call. The CDR3 is 13 amino acids. V gave up 3 bases and J gave up 3 bases, with 6 bases separating them. The V gene's germline CDR1 is MDHEN and CDR2 SYDVKM. The chain's CDR3 is CASSLSNNQPQHF. As DNA, the CDR3 is TGTGCCAGCAGTTTGTCCAACAATCAGCCCCAGCATTTT.

The chain uses TRBV5-5 and TRBJ2-2, with a possible D match to TRBD2 (5 bases). Per the germline V gene, CDR1 is SGHKS and CDR2 is YYEKEE (reference sequence). V gave up 5 bases and J gave up 1 base, with 9 bases separating them. The CDR3 consists of 14 residues. This chain's CDR3 is CASRGRGNTGELFF. The CDR3 DNA reads as TGTGCCAGCAGAGGACGGGGGAACACCGGGGAGCTGTTTTTT.

A few counts support this clone. The genes are TRBV5-1 and TRBJ2-3; a weak D match, TRBD2 (6 bases). V was pared by 6 bases and J by 2 bases, with 13 bases between. The CDR3 length is 14 residues. Germline V gene sequence: CDR1 SGHRS, CDR2 YFSETQ. CDR3 DNA: TGCGCCAGCAACTTCGGAGGGGTCACAGATACGCAGTATTTT. This encodes CASNFGGVTDTQYF.

V is TRBV4-2 and J is TRBJ2-1; 8 nucleotides align to TRBD2. Per germline, CDR1 LGHNA and CDR2 YNFKEQ. The CDR3 sequence is 21 residues long. V was pared by 3 bases and J by 2 bases, with 21 bases of the junction left unmatched. CDR3 sequence: CASSHPGGDDYATGAYNEQFF. The CDR3 DNA is TGTGCCAGCAGCCACCCGGGGGGGGACGACTACGCCACGGGAGCCTACAATGAGCAGTTCTTC.

This chain joins TRBV9 and TRBJ2-1; D possibly corresponds to TRBD2 (7 bases). V was cut by 0 bases and J by 10 bases, with 17 bases left in between. CDR1 and CDR2 from the germline V gene are SGDLS and YYNGEE. CDR3 length equals 15 residues. CDR3 bases: TGTGCCAGCAGCGTAGTTATGGGAGGGCAGGGGGAGCAGTTCTTC. It translates to CASSVVMGGQGEQFF.

This CDR3 reads CASSYSRQNEQFF. In DNA, the CDR3 is TGTGCCAGCAGTTACTCCAGACAGAATGAGCAGTTCTTC. V gene TRBV6-6 combines with J gene TRBJ2-1; weak D call: TRBD1 (5 bases). V was cut by 0 bases and J by 7 bases, with 7 bases left in between. The CDR3 is 13 amino acids. From germline, CDR1 is MNHNY and CDR2 SVGAGI (reference sequence).

The V gene is TRBV30, the J gene TRBJ2-5; 8 bases fit TRBD1. Germline assignment: CDR1 GTSNPN and CDR2 SVGIG (reference sequence). CDR3 length: 15 residues. V was pared by 4 bases and J by 5 bases, with 12 bases of the junction left unmatched. CDR3 DNA sequence: TGTGCCTGGAAACTTCAGGGGGCGCGAGGGGAGACCCAGTACTTC. Translation gives CAWKLQGARGETQYF.

This chain connects TRBV7-9 to TRBJ1-2; 8 bases are shared with TRBD1. The CDR3 loop spans 15 amino acids. Germline assignment: CDR1 SEHNR and CDR2 FQNEAQ (reference sequence). The ends lost 5 bases at V and 8 bases at J; junction bases unmatched: 13. The CDR3 DNA sequence: TGTGCCAGCAGCCCTCCCGGACAGGGCCGGGGGGGCTACACCTTC. Amino acid sequence: CASSPPGQGRGGYTF.

This sequence joins TRBV1 and TRBJ2-3; TRBD2, the D gene given by the table, was not confirmed from the DNA. TRBV1 is noted as a pseudogene. There are 16 residues in the CDR3. The DNA of the CDR3 is TGCACCAGCAGCCACCCGACTAGCGGGAGTTCGGATACGCAGTATTTT. Translating gives CTSSHPTSGSSDTQYF.

The V gene is TRBV2, the J gene TRBJ1-3; D call uncertain. Trimming cost V 6 bases and J 0 bases, with 9 bases left between them. The CDR3 runs to 14 residues. The germline V gene encodes CDR1 SNHLY and CDR2 FYNNEI. The CDR3 nucleotides read TGTGCCAGCAGAGTACAGATCTCTGGAAACACCATATATTTT. The encoded protein is CASRVQISGNTIYF.